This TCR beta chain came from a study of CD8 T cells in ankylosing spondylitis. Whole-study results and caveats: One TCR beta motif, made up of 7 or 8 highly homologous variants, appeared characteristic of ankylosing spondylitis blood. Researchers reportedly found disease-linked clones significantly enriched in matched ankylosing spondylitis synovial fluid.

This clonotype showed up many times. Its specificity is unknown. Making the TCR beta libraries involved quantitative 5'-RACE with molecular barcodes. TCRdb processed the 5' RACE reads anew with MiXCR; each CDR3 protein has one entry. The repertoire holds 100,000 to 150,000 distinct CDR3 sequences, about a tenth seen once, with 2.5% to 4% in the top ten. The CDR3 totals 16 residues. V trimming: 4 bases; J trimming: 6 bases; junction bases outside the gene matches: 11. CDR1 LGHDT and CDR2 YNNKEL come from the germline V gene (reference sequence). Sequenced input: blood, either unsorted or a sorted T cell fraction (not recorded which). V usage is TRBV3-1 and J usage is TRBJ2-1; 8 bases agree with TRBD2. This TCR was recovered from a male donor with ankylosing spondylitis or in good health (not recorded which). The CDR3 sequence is CASSRVLADTINEQFF. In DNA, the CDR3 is TGTGCCAGCAGCCGCGTACTAGCGGATACCATCAATGAGCAGTTCTTC.